The clone carrying this T cell receptor (beta chain) is judged large (0.1 to 1%). Its antigen is as yet unknown. The sample is drawn from a study of T cells in localized non-small cell lung cancer. General study results and limits: Median around 56 top-100 tumor clones were shared with paired adjacent lung. A denser population of T cells in blood accompanied longer overall survival. The tumor had only one region sequenced, so heterogeneity remains possible. T cell clonality was highest in uninvolved adjacent lung, above tumor.

The CDR3 runs to 16 residues. Germline V gene lookup returns CDR1 MNHGY and CDR2 SAAAGT. Deletions cut 3 bases from V and 2 bases from J, with 16 bases between. Assay used: immunoSEQ multiplex PCR; TCRdb lists only in-frame clones, some missing. Seen here are some 700 clones, roughly 20% observed once, and the top ten hold roughly 10%. The V call is TRBV6-8, the J call TRBJ2-5, with D unclear. This sequence originates from a male donor older than 55 with stage III squamous cell lung carcinoma. The source was lung tumor tissue, collected before any cancer treatment. In nucleotides, the CDR3 is TGTGCCAGCAGTTATTTGACTGGACCACTTCAAGAGACCCAGTACTTC. Protein: CASSYLTGPLQETQYF.